This T cell receptor (beta chain) was documented in a study of sequential checkpoint blockade in melanoma. Across the whole study: Patients were randomized 1:1 to nivolumab-then-ipilimumab or ipilimumab-then-nivolumab first-line.

Noted treatment: randomized to nivolumab then ipilimumab (arm A) or the reverse (arm B). From thawed PBMCs, live CD3+CD8+ cells negative for CD19 and CD56 were sorted. The protocol was immunoSEQ multiplex PCR, while the TCRdb copy is restricted to in-frame clones and leaves out a portion. The data show about 20,000 clones, with 55% to 75% seen just once and 20% to 25% held by the top ten. Trimming took 5 bases from V and 0 from J; bases not matched to a gene: 9. The V gene's germline CDR1 is MDHEN and CDR2 SYDVKM. This CDR3 spans 17 amino acids. The source of this sequence is a human donor with melanoma. J is TRBJ1-5 and V is TRBV28, with 8 bases that match TRBD1. Specimen: CD8+ T cells sorted from blood (inferred from file names), collected from a patient given nivolumab and ipilimumab in sequence. The CDR3 loop reads CASSTDREGYSNQPQHF. CDR3 DNA: TGTGCCAGCAGTACGGACAGGGAGGGTTATAGCAATCAGCCCCAGCATTTT. The whole variable domain, filled in from reference TRBV28 and TRBJ1-5, reads DVKVTQSSRYLVKRTGEKVFLECVQDMDHENMFWYRQDPGLGLRLIYFSYDVKMKEKGDIPEGYSVSREKKERFSLILESASTNQTSMYLCASSTDREGYSNQPQHFGDGTRLSIL.